Here is one TCR beta chain with its context. TCRdb's table, derived via immunoSEQ multiplex PCR, lists solely in-frame clones and lacks some. The sample holds roughly 16,000 clones, about 60% seen once. The data are from a study of graft-versus-host responses after intestinal transplantation. Across the study: Anti-thymocyte globulin induction, then tacrolimus and steroids for around 3 years, went to all recipients.

Investigators treated the graft tissue so that it released intraepithelial and lamina propria lymphocytes. Looked up from germline, CDR1 is SEHNR and CDR2 is FQNEAQ (reference sequence). This CDR3 spans 16 amino acids. V was trimmed by 0 bases and J by 6 bases, leaving 17 bases between them. Sequenced material: ileum tissue, taken 524 days after transplant. The sequence was collected from a human patient who received an intestinal transplant, so some T cells may come from the graft donor. The chain carries TRBV7-9 and TRBJ1-2, with a weak D call TRBD1 (5 bases). CDR3 in amino acids: CASSLASGERVHGYTF. DNA of the CDR3: TGTGCCAGCAGCTTAGCTTCGGGGGAGCGCGTCCATGGCTACACCTTC.